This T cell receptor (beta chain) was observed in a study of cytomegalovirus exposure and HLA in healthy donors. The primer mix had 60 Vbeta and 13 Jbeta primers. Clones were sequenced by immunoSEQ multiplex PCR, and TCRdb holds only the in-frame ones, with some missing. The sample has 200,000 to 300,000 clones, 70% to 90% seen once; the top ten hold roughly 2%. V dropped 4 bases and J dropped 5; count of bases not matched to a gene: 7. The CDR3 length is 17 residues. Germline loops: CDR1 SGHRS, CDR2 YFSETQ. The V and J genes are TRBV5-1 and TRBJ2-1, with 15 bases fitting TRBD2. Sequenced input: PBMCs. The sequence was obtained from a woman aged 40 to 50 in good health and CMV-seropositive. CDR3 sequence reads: CASSMWTSGRAHNEQFF. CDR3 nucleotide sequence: TGCGCCAGCAGCATGTGGACTAGCGGGAGGGCCCACAATGAGCAGTTCTTC.